These 26 T cell receptor beta chains originate from one sample sequenced in a study of cytomegalovirus exposure and HLA in healthy donors. The PCR employed 60 Vbeta primers together with 13 Jbeta primers. Using immunoSEQ multiplex PCR, the repertoire was profiled, and TCRdb retains in-frame clones only, with some absent. The sample yields tens of thousands of clones, over 70% seen once. The sequenced sample consisted of PBMCs. Every receptor here comes from a girl aged 2 to 9 in good health and CMV-seropositive.

This chain links TRBV5-1 with TRBJ2-1; D unclear. Trimming took off 1 base at V and 5 bases at J, with 10 bases between the two ends. The length of the CDR3 is 14 residues. The germline CDR1 and CDR2 sequences are SGHRS and YFSETQ. The CDR3: CASSLYINDNEQFF. As DNA, the CDR3 is TGCGCCAGCAGCTTGTACATAAACGACAATGAGCAGTTCTTC.

This clone has only a few counts. CDR3 residues: CASSYDGTGSSEAFF. CDR3 sequence (DNA): TGTGCCAGCAGTTACGATGGGACAGGGTCTTCTGAAGCTTTCTTT. The gene calls are TRBV6-5 and TRBJ1-1; 9 positions match TRBD1. CDR1 and CDR2 (germline): MNHEY, SVGAGI. J lost 6 bases, V lost 2 bases, and 7 bases had no gene match. This CDR3 has 15 amino acids.

Only one count was recorded for this clone. V usage is TRBV29-1 and J usage is TRBJ2-5; 11 bases align to TRBD2. The J segment lost 0 bases and the V segment lost 6 bases, leaving 12 bases of the junction unmatched. Germline loops: CDR1 SQVTM, CDR2 ANQGSEA. This CDR3 is built from 17 residues. The CDR3 spells CSVAGVGLAAYQETQYF. The CDR3 DNA is TGCAGCGTGGCCGGGGTGGGACTAGCGGCCTACCAAGAGACCCAGTACTTC.

The J gene is TRBJ2-7, the V gene TRBV30; possible D gene TRBD1, 5 bases. Germline CDR1 and CDR2: GTSNPN and SVGIG (reference sequence). The CDR3 is 13 residues long. Trimming removed 2 bases at V and 0 bases at J, with 8 bases between. The CDR3 bases are TGTGCCTGGAGTCCGACAGTCTCCTACGAGCAGTACTTC. It encodes CAWSPTVSYEQYF. Variable domain in full (rest from reference TRBV30 and TRBJ2-7): SQTIHQWPATLVQPVGSPLSLECTVEGTSNPNLYWYRQAAGRGLQLLFYSVGIGQISSEVPQNLSASRPQDRQFILSSKKLLLSDSGFYLCAWSPTVSYEQYFGPGTRLTVT.

This clone was counted once. The J gene is TRBJ1-5, the V gene TRBV7-9; perhaps TRBD1 as D (5 bases). V was shortened by 3 bases and J by 8 bases, with 11 bases between the two germline ends. Germline-derived CDR1 and CDR2 are SEHNR and FQNEAQ (reference sequence). The CDR3 loop spans 13 amino acids. CDR3 loop: CASSLKGMEPQHF. DNA of the CDR3: TGTGCCAGCAGCTTGAAGGGGATGGAGCCCCAGCATTTT. The complete variable domain, with remaining parts taken from reference TRBV7-9 and TRBJ1-5, reads DTGVSQNPRHKITKRGQNVTFRCDPISEHNRLYWYRQTLGQGPEFLTYFQNEAQLEKSRLLSDRFSAERPKGSFSTLEIQRTEQGDSAMYLCASSLKGMEPQHFGDGTRLSIL.

The chain links TRBV29-1 to TRBJ2-5; D gene unclear. The germline CDR1 and CDR2 sequences are SQVTM and ANQGSEA. The V end lost 3 bases, the J end lost 2 bases, and 7 bases lay between the germline ends. This CDR3 contains 12 residues. In nucleotides, the CDR3 is TGCAGCGTTGATCTTGTACAAGAGACCCAGTACTTC. Amino acid sequence: CSVDLVQETQYF.

The chain joins TRBV28 to TRBJ2-1; TRBD2 aligns across 10 bases. The CDR3 spans 15 residues. The J segment lost 7 bases and the V segment lost 6 bases, leaving 9 bases of the junction unmatched. CDR1 MDHEN and CDR2 SYDVKM come from the germline V gene. CDR3 residues: CASRTSGTASNEQFF. CDR3 nucleotide sequence: TGTGCCAGCAGAACTAGCGGGACGGCGTCAAATGAGCAGTTCTTC.

This sequence joins TRBV9 and TRBJ1-4; 11 bases align to TRBD1. CDR1 is SGDLS, CDR2 YYNGEE, per germline. Trimming at V came to 4 bases and at J to 6 bases, leaving 14 bases not matched to a gene. The CDR3 covers 18 residues. For the CDR3, the DNA is TGTGCCAGCAGCACTCGGGACAGGGGGAAATTGCTGGATGAAAAACTGTTTTTT. This translates into CASSTRDRGKLLDEKLFF.

This chain joins TRBV27 and TRBJ2-5; D is perhaps TRBD2 (6 bases). The V gene lost 3 bases and the J gene lost 9 bases, with 11 bases spanning the gap. The CDR3 is 12 amino acids. Germline values: CDR1 MNHEY, CDR2 SMNVEV (reference sequence). The CDR3, as DNA: TGTGCCAGCAGTTTGGGCCCGGGGGCCCAGTACTTC. It translates to CASSLGPGAQYF.

The chain recombines TRBV9 with TRBJ2-7; D not certain. The CDR3 runs to 15 residues. Per the germline V gene, CDR1 is SGDLS and CDR2 is YYNGEE. Deletions cut 0 bases from V and 0 bases from J, with 10 bases between. CDR3 nucleotide sequence: TGTGCCAGCAGCGTAGGGAGCGCGAGCTCCTACGAGCAGTACTTC. This sequence encodes CASSVGSASSYEQYF.

CDR3: CASSAEGLGGYTF. The CDR3 DNA follows: TGTGCCAGCAGTGCTGAGGGTTTAGGTGGCTACACCTTC. The J gene is TRBJ1-2, the V gene TRBV2, with no clear D. Trimming stripped 4 bases from V and 7 bases from J, with 13 bases between. The germline CDR1 and CDR2 sequences are SNHLY and FYNNEI. This CDR3 is 13 amino acids long.

This rearrangement joins TRBV6-6 to TRBJ1-1; D possibly corresponds to TRBD1 (6 bases). The germline V gene encodes CDR1 MNHNY and CDR2 SVGAGI (reference sequence). Trimming cost V 5 bases and J 9 bases, with 19 bases left between them. The CDR3 extends over 14 amino acids. CDR3 in DNA: TGTGCCAGCAGTGACTGGTCCTTTCAGGGGAAAGCTTTCTTT. This codes for CASSDWSFQGKAFF.

The genes are TRBV7-9 and TRBJ1-2; D is ambiguous. The CDR3 has 11 amino acids. The germline CDR1 and CDR2 sequences are SEHNR and FQNEAQ (reference sequence). Trimming pared 1 base from V and 8 bases from J, leaving 5 bases between. The CDR3 loop reads CASSLVTGYTF. In DNA form, the CDR3 reads TGTGCCAGCAGCTTAGTGACAGGCTACACCTTC.

The chain carries TRBV7-8 and TRBJ2-5, with 7 nucleotides matching TRBD1. Germline CDR1 and CDR2: SGHVS and FQNEAQ. CDR3 length equals 14 residues. After removal of 2 bases from V and 3 bases from J, the junction contained 3 bases not matched to a gene. CDR3 sequence reads: CASSLRQGEETQYF. CDR3 coding DNA: TGTGCCAGCAGCTTACGGCAGGGGGAAGAGACCCAGTACTTC.

This clone was picked up one time. The chain links TRBV5-6 to TRBJ2-1, with D perhaps TRBD1 (6 bases). The germline V and J ends were trimmed by 1 base and 3 bases, with 8 bases remaining between them. This CDR3 is built from 14 residues. Germline V gives CDR1 SGHDT, CDR2 YYEEEE. The CDR3 reads CASSLTGSYNEQFF. The CDR3 coding sequence is TGTGCCAGCAGCTTGACAGGGAGCTACAATGAGCAGTTCTTC.

The chain uses TRBV30 and TRBJ1-3; no firm D call. This CDR3 region has 17 residues. Trimming removed 5 bases from V and 2 bases from J, with 22 bases in between. Germline loops: CDR1 GTSNPN, CDR2 SVGIG (reference sequence). The DNA for the CDR3 is TGTGCCTGGGGAAAAGCAGGTTTTGTTAACCCTGGAAACACCATATATTTT. Protein: CAWGKAGFVNPGNTIYF.

The chain has TRBV7-2 and TRBJ1-2; TRBD1 matches at 9 bases. The J segment lost 6 bases and the V segment lost 3 bases, leaving 5 bases of the junction unmatched. The CDR3 covers 14 residues. Per germline, CDR1 SGHTA and CDR2 FQGNSA. As DNA, the CDR3 is TGTGCCAGCAGCTTGGCCGGGACAGGGAATGGCTACACCTTC. It specifies CASSLAGTGNGYTF.

V is TRBV6-6 and J is TRBJ1-1; D perhaps matches TRBD1 (5 bases). The germline V and J ends were trimmed by 3 bases and 3 bases, with 8 bases remaining between them. The CDR3 spans 13 residues. Germline V gene sequence: CDR1 MNHNY, CDR2 SVGAGI (reference sequence). As DNA, the CDR3 is TGTGCCAGCAGTTATCCGGGGGACACTGAAGCTTTCTTT. As protein: CASSYPGDTEAFF.

The gene calls are TRBV27 and TRBJ2-7; a weak D match, TRBD2 (6 bases). V was pared by 4 bases and J by 3 bases, with 10 bases between. The CDR3 is 13 amino acids. The germline V gene encodes CDR1 MNHEY and CDR2 SMNVEV (reference sequence). CDR3 loop: CASSYRRDYEQYF. CDR3 in DNA: TGTGCCAGCAGTTACAGGAGGGACTACGAGCAGTACTTC.

The gene calls are TRBV29-1 and TRBJ2-5; the D is unclear. CDR1 is SQVTM, CDR2 ANQGSEA, per germline. Trimming left V 4 bases short and J 1 base short, with 13 bases between. The CDR3 length is 14 residues. CDR3 coding DNA: TGCAGCGTTGTTAAGTCTTACTCCCAAGAGACCCAGTACTTC. It is translated as CSVVKSYSQETQYF.

The chain carries TRBV27 and TRBJ2-7, with 8 bases identical to TRBD1. Germline assignment: CDR1 MNHEY and CDR2 SMNVEV (reference sequence). The length of the CDR3 is 16 residues. V lost 4 bases and J lost 2; bases outside the gene matches: 10. The CDR3 DNA reads TGTGCCAGCAGTTACCGACAGGGGACCTCTACCTACGAGCAGTACTTC. Its protein is CASSYRQGTSTYEQYF.

The V and J genes are TRBV5-6 and TRBJ2-2; D call uncertain. CDR1 and CDR2 from the germline V gene are SGHDT and YYEEEE. The CDR3 covers 12 residues. Trimming left V 2 bases short and J 6 bases short, with 5 bases between. For the CDR3, the DNA is TGTGCCAGCAGCTTATTATCCGGGGAGCTGTTTTTT. It is translated as CASSLLSGELFF.

The chain couples TRBV14 to TRBJ2-7; no clear D. Trimming took off 3 bases at V and 2 bases at J, with 5 bases between the two ends. In germline, CDR1 is SGHDN, CDR2 FVKESK. CDR3 size: 12 residues. The CDR3: CASSHTAYEQYF. The CDR3 nucleotides read TGTGCCAGCAGCCATACAGCCTACGAGCAGTACTTC.

This chain uses TRBV4-3 with TRBJ2-2; D unclear. The length of the CDR3 is 15 residues. Per germline, CDR1 LGHNA and CDR2 YSLEER. The ends were cut back, 6 bases at V and 4 bases at J, with 15 bases in the middle. The CDR3 sequence is CASSRELGGTGELFF. Written as DNA, the CDR3 is TGCGCCAGCAGTCGAGAGCTAGGCGGCACCGGGGAGCTGTTTTTT.

The V call is TRBV28, the J call TRBJ1-2; unclear D gene. V dropped 8 bases and J dropped 7 bases, with 8 bases sitting between them. The CDR3 spans 10 residues. Germline assignment: CDR1 MDHEN and CDR2 SYDVKM. The CDR3: CASDRGGYTF. CDR3 nucleotide sequence: TGTGCCAGCGATCGGGGTGGCTACACCTTC.

The rearrangement joins TRBV7-2 to TRBJ1-5, with D perhaps matching TRBD1 (5 bases). This CDR3 contains 14 residues. V was shortened by 3 bases and J by 6 bases, with 12 bases between the two germline ends. From germline, CDR1 is SGHTA and CDR2 FQGNSA. The CDR3 is CASSFDGGFQPQHF. The CDR3 DNA is TGTGCCAGCAGCTTTGACGGGGGGTTTCAGCCCCAGCATTTT.